This TCR beta chain appears in the sequencing data of a study of patients and donors after allogeneic stem cell transplantation. The CDR3 extends over 16 amino acids. Trimming cost V 2 bases and J 11 bases, with 25 bases left between them. The germline V gene encodes CDR1 MGHRA and CDR2 YSYEKL. This clonotype was detected only a few times. TCRdb re-derived calls from the RT-PCR reads in MiXCR, one entry per CDR3 protein. The sample consists of fewer than 500,000 distinct CDR3 sequences, roughly 17% of them appearing once. The TCR comes from a human donor who was either an allogeneic HSCT recipient or a stem cell or donor lymphocyte infusion donor (not recorded which). It is not recorded whose cells these are; they may come from a transplant donor. Sequencing was done on a sample of blood, either unsorted or a sorted T cell fraction (not recorded which). The V call is TRBV4-1, the J call TRBJ2-7; maybe TRBD2 (6 bases). The CDR3, as DNA: TGCGCCAGCAGCCAAATCAACTCGAGGAGGGACTTCCGTAAGTACTTC. Its translation: CASSQINSRRDFRKYF.